This entry lists 30 T cell receptor beta chains sequenced from one sample in a study of T cells after yellow fever vaccination. TCRdb recomputed calls from the 5' RACE reads with MiXCR, one row per CDR3 protein. This sample has 450,000 to 600,000 distinct CDR3 sequences, with roughly 14% found just once. The sample in question was PBMCs, obtained on the day of the yellow fever booster vaccination. These receptors all stem from a man aged 25-45 years who received the YFV17D yellow fever vaccine.

The rearrangement joins TRBV27 to TRBJ1-4; unclear D gene. This CDR3 region has 16 residues. Germline V lookup: CDR1 MNHEY, CDR2 SMNVEV (reference sequence). The V end was cut by 3 bases, the J end by 5 bases, with 16 bases between. The CDR3 loop is CASSFFAAGPNEKLFF. CDR3 DNA: TGTGCCAGCAGTTTTTTTGCGGCAGGACCAAATGAAAAACTGTTTTTT.

This clonotype was seen more than once but under ten times. The CDR3 here is CASSVARGKNGELFF. Written as DNA, the CDR3 is TGTGCCAGCAGCGTCGCCCGGGGGAAGAACGGGGAGCTGTTTTTT. J is TRBJ2-2 and V is TRBV7-2, with D perhaps TRBD2 (6 bases). V lost 5 bases, J lost 7 bases, and 17 bases lay in between. Germline CDR1 SGHTA, CDR2 FQGNSA. The CDR3 is 15 amino acids.

This rearrangement joins TRBV9 to TRBJ2-3, with 14 nucleotides matching TRBD2. Looked up from germline, CDR1 is SGDLS and CDR2 is YYNGEE. The CDR3 consists of 15 residues. V dropped 4 bases and J dropped 6; count of bases not matched to a gene: 4. CDR3 DNA: TGTGCCAGCAGCATCGGACTAGCGGGAGGTGATACGCAGTATTTT. Translated, it gives CASSIGLAGGDTQYF.

The chain joins TRBV7-2 to TRBJ1-4, with TRBD1 matching over 7 bases. The CDR3 totals 14 residues. Germline V gene sequence: CDR1 SGHTA, CDR2 FQGNSA. The ends lost 5 bases at V and 5 bases at J; junction bases unmatched: 5. The CDR3 DNA reads TGTGCCAGCAGCCTCCCGACAGGGAATGAAAAACTGTTTTTT. Translating gives CASSLPTGNEKLFF.

The J gene is TRBJ1-1, the V gene TRBV29-1; 8 positions agree with TRBD1. The CDR3 extends over 14 amino acids. Trimming cost V 5 bases and J 4 bases; bases outside gene matches: 9. Per the germline V gene, CDR1 is SQVTM and CDR2 is ANQGSEA. The CDR3 protein is CSVWTGTRGTEAFF. The CDR3 region has the DNA TGCAGCGTTTGGACAGGGACGAGGGGCACTGAAGCTTTCTTT.

This clonotype occurred a few times. This chain uses TRBV29-1 with TRBJ2-2; D unresolved. The V end lost 4 bases, the J end lost 2 bases, and 11 bases lay between the germline ends. The CDR3 length is 14 residues. The germline gives CDR1 SQVTM, CDR2 ANQGSEA. Written as DNA, the CDR3 is TGCAGCGTTGGTACGCGCCTCAACACCGGGGAGCTGTTTTTT. Its translation: CSVGTRLNTGELFF.

V is TRBV6-2 or TRBV6-3 and J is TRBJ2-5, with 7 nucleotides matching TRBD1. The ends lost 4 bases at V and 7 bases at J; junction bases unmatched: 12. CDR1 is MNHEY and CDR2 is SVGEGT in the germline V gene. The CDR3 is 15 residues long. The CDR3 DNA follows: TGTGCCAGCAGTTCCCAGGAGAGGGGGCTAGCGACCCAGTACTTC. It is translated as CASSSQERGLATQYF.

V and J are TRBV19 and TRBJ2-1; 8 bases map to TRBD2. The CDR3 sequence is 15 residues long. The germline CDR1 and CDR2 sequences are LNHDA and SQIVND (reference sequence). Germline trimming cut 4 bases from V and 4 bases from J; bases unmatched to any gene: 6. The CDR3 region is CASSKTSGFYNEQFF. CDR3 nucleotides: TGTGCCAGTAGTAAAACTAGCGGCTTTTACAATGAGCAGTTCTTC.

The chain couples TRBV20-1 to TRBJ2-2, with D unclear. Trimming took 4 bases from V and 1 from J, leaving 7 bases between them. CDR1 is DFQATT and CDR2 is SNEGSKA in the germline V gene (reference sequence). The CDR3 contains 13 residues. CDR3 coding DNA: TGCAGTGCTATTGACAAGAACACCGGGGAGCTGTTTTTT. Translated: CSAIDKNTGELFF.

The genes are TRBV20-1 and TRBJ2-7; D gene uncertain. The V gene's germline CDR1 is DFQATT and CDR2 SNEGSKA (reference sequence). This CDR3 region has 14 residues. V was pared by 0 bases and J by 2 bases, with 11 bases between. CDR3 sequence (DNA): TGCAGTGCTAGAGATTGGAAAGGAACCTACGAGCAGTACTTC. Translation: CSARDWKGTYEQYF.

The CDR3 sequence is CASYEGLSYEQYF. The DNA of the CDR3 is TGTGCCAGCTATGAGGGCCTCTCCTACGAGCAGTACTTC. This rearrangement joins TRBV28 to TRBJ2-7; tentative D call: TRBD2 (5 bases). Germline loops: CDR1 MDHEN, CDR2 SYDVKM. The V end lost 8 bases, the J end lost 0 bases, and 11 bases lay between the germline ends. The CDR3 consists of 13 residues.

This clonotype has a handful of counts. This chain uses TRBV4-3 with TRBJ2-7; possible D gene TRBD2, 5 bases. Trimming left V 0 bases short and J 5 bases short, with 8 bases between. This CDR3 contains 13 residues. CDR1 and CDR2 (germline): LGHNA, YSLEER. The CDR3: CASSQDLRDEQYF. CDR3 nucleotides: TGCGCCAGCAGCCAAGATCTGAGGGACGAGCAGTACTTC.

This clonotype was seen more than once but under ten times. The rearrangement joins TRBV24-1 to TRBJ2-1, with TRBD2 identical over 14 bases. Germline CDR1 KGHDR, CDR2 SFDVKD. Losses at the gene ends were 4 bases for V and 4 bases for J; bases not matched to a gene: 2. This CDR3 contains 16 residues. The CDR3 spells CATSEGLAGAYNEQFF. The CDR3 bases are TGTGCCACCAGTGAGGGACTAGCGGGAGCATACAATGAGCAGTTCTTC.

The chain carries TRBV27 and TRBJ2-2; weak D call: TRBD2 (5 bases). Germline CDR1 reads MNHEY; CDR2 reads SMNVEV (reference sequence). The CDR3 runs to 13 residues. Trimming took 8 bases from V and 2 from J, leaving 9 bases between them. The CDR3 DNA follows: TGTGCCAGCGGAGGCGGTAACACCGGGGAGCTGTTTTTT. Amino acids: CASGGGNTGELFF.

The chain links TRBV5-1 to TRBJ2-4; 10 bases are a match to TRBD2. The CDR3 spans 19 residues. Looked up from germline, CDR1 is SGHRS and CDR2 is YFSETQ. The V and J ends lost 4 bases and 0 bases, in that order; junction bases with no gene match: 13. Here the CDR3 reads CASSPLKIAGGRAKNIQYF. CDR3 coding DNA: TGCGCCAGCAGCCCTCTCAAAATAGCGGGAGGACGAGCCAAAAACATTCAGTACTTC.

V and J are TRBV5-1 and TRBJ2-3; tentatively, D is TRBD2 (6 bases). V lost 1 base and J 0 bases, leaving 12 bases between the germline ends. The germline CDR1 and CDR2 sequences are SGHRS and YFSETQ. The CDR3 loop spans 16 amino acids. In nucleotides, the CDR3 is TGCGCCAGCAGCTTGAATAGCGGAGCTAGCACAGATACGCAGTATTTT. Translation: CASSLNSGASTDTQYF.

There are many counts of this clonotype. The V call is TRBV6-5, the J call TRBJ2-1, with D possibly TRBD2 on 5 matching bases. This CDR3 is 16 amino acids long. V was cut by 6 bases and J by 8 bases, with 23 bases left in between. Germline values: CDR1 MNHEY, CDR2 SVGAGI. Here the CDR3 reads CASSQPRGGGVDEQFF. CDR3 coding DNA: TGTGCCAGCAGCCAACCCCGTGGAGGTGGCGTGGATGAGCAGTTCTTC.

The rearrangement links TRBV3-1 to TRBJ2-3; 7 bases match TRBD1. The CDR3 runs to 12 residues. Germline V gene lookup returns CDR1 LGHDT and CDR2 YNNKEL (reference sequence). V shed 4 bases, J shed 13 bases, and the junction held 8 bases outside the gene matches. Written as DNA, the CDR3 is TGTGCCAGCAGCCGCACAGGGGTTGAAAAGTATTTT. The encoded protein is CASSRTGVEKYF.

This clonotype has only a few counts. The rearrangement joins TRBV4-3 to TRBJ2-3; the D gene is possibly TRBD2 (7 bases). The CDR3 is made up of 16 amino acids. The V end lost 1 base, the J end lost 2 bases, and 13 bases lay between the germline ends. CDR1 LGHNA and CDR2 YSLEER come from the germline V gene. Here the CDR3 reads CASSQGGGGPTDTQYF. CDR3 nucleotide sequence: TGCGCCAGCAGCCAAGGAGGGGGGGGCCCCACAGATACGCAGTATTTT.

In its sample, this clonotype was seen a few times. This chain joins TRBV27 and TRBJ2-5; possible D gene TRBD2, 5 bases. The V end lost 4 bases, the J end lost 2 bases, and 11 bases lay between the germline ends. CDR1 is MNHEY and CDR2 is SMNVEV in the germline V gene (reference sequence). CDR3 length: 14 amino acids. In nucleotides, the CDR3 is TGTGCCAGCAGTTACAACGGAGGTCAAGAGACCCAGTACTTC. Its protein is CASSYNGGQETQYF.

The rearrangement joins TRBV12-3 or TRBV12-4 to TRBJ2-4, with D perhaps given as TRBD1 or TRBD2 (5 bases each). Trimming took 5 bases from V and 0 from J, leaving 11 bases between them. CDR3 length: 15 residues. The CDR3 DNA sequence: TGTGCCAGCAGTGGGCCGGGGACAGCCAAAAACATTCAGTACTTC. It encodes CASSGPGTAKNIQYF.

This clonotype was observed a few times. This chain connects TRBV12-3 or TRBV12-4 to TRBJ1-5, with TRBD1 as a possible D gene (5 bases). V lost 6 bases and J lost 0, with 9 bases in between. This CDR3 is built from 14 residues. CDR3 DNA: TGTGCCAGCAGGCTGGGGGATAGCAATCAGCCCCAGCATTTT. Its translation is CASRLGDSNQPQHF.

The rearrangement uses TRBV20-1 and TRBJ2-1, with 10 bases aligning to TRBD1. Per germline, CDR1 DFQATT and CDR2 SNEGSKA (reference sequence). The V segment lost 5 bases and the J segment 1 base; nucleotides outside the gene matches: 2. The CDR3 runs to 14 residues. In DNA, the CDR3 is TGCAGTGCTCCGGGACAGGGGTCCTACAATGAGCAGTTCTTC. It codes for CSAPGQGSYNEQFF.

Regarding this clonotype: The junction does not match germline at one end; this may be a read error. The chain employs TRBV7-6 and TRBJ2-7; D possibly matches TRBD1 or TRBD2 (6 bases each). This CDR3 is built from 16 residues. The germline V gene encodes CDR1 SGHVS and CDR2 FNYEAQ. Here the CDR3 reads CVSSLTLAKGGYEQYF. CDR3 in DNA: TGTGTCAGCAGCCTAACCCTAGCGAAGGGGGGTTACGAGCAGTACTTC.

This clonotype has a count of ten or more. An end of the junction differs from the germline gene, which may be a read error. J is TRBJ2-1 and V is TRBV25-1; TRBD1 matches at 9 bases. Germline CDR1 and CDR2: MGHDK and SYGVNS. There are 15 residues in the CDR3. CDR3 sequence: CASRDGTGNVGEQFF. The CDR3 nucleotides are TGTGCCAGCCGTGATGGGACAGGGAACGTGGGTGAGCAGTTCTTC. Full variable domain (rest looked up from reference TRBV25-1 and TRBJ2-1): EADIYQTPRYLVIGTGKKITLECSQTMGHDKMYWYQQDPGMELHLIHYSYGVNSTEKGDLSSESTVSRIRTEHFPLTLESARPSHTSQYLCASRDGTGNVGEQFFGPGTRLTVL.

The chain carries TRBV6-5 and TRBJ2-1; TRBD2 matches 7 bases. Germline V lookup: CDR1 MNHEY, CDR2 SVGAGI. V was clipped by 3 bases and J by 0 bases; unmatched bases: 5. The CDR3 length is 16 residues. In DNA, the CDR3 is TGTGCCAGCAGTTATGGGGGGGTTCCCTCCTACAATGAGCAGTTCTTC. Its protein is CASSYGGVPSYNEQFF.

CDR3 region: CASSPDRKYTEAFF. The CDR3 DNA reads TGTGCCAGCTCACCCGACAGGAAATACACTGAAGCTTTCTTT. The chain is built from TRBV18 and TRBJ1-1, with TRBD1 as a possible D gene (6 bases). V was clipped by 3 bases and J by 3 bases, with 11 bases between them. CDR3 length equals 14 residues. The germline V gene has CDR1 KGHSH and CDR2 LQKENI. Filled out from reference TRBV18 and TRBJ1-1, the complete variable domain reads NAGVMQNPRHLVRRRGQEARLRCSPMKGHSHVYWYRQLPEEGLKFMVYLQKENIIDESGMPKERFSAEFPKEGPSILRIQQVVRGDSAAYFCASSPDRKYTEAFFGQGTRLTVV.

This rearrangement joins TRBV6-2 or TRBV6-3 to TRBJ1-2; 8 positions match TRBD1. From germline, CDR1 is MNHEY and CDR2 SVGEGT. The ends lost 5 bases at V and 4 bases at J; junction bases unmatched: 6. CDR3 length: 14 amino acids. CDR3 in amino acids: CASSNQGAGYGYTF. The CDR3 coding sequence is TGTGCCAGCAGTAATCAGGGGGCTGGCTATGGCTACACCTTC.

The V gene is TRBV7-3, the J gene TRBJ2-7; 7 bases are a match to TRBD2. CDR1 and CDR2 (germline): SGHTA, FQGTGA. This CDR3 spans 14 amino acids. The junction had 6 bases not matched to a gene; V was cut back by 1 base and J by 6 bases. The CDR3 loop reads CASSLIGGRTEQYF. The CDR3 bases are TGTGCCAGCAGCTTAATCGGCGGGAGAACCGAGCAGTACTTC.

Comment on this clonotype: The junction departs from germline at one end; a sequencing error may be responsible. The gene calls are TRBV7-8 and TRBJ1-1; a weak D match, TRBD1 (5 bases). The CDR3 runs to 13 residues. From germline, CDR1 is SGHVS and CDR2 FQNEAQ. The CDR3 coding sequence is TGTGCCACCAGCTTAGTGGGGGACACTGAAGCTTTCTTT. Protein: CATSLVGDTEAFF.